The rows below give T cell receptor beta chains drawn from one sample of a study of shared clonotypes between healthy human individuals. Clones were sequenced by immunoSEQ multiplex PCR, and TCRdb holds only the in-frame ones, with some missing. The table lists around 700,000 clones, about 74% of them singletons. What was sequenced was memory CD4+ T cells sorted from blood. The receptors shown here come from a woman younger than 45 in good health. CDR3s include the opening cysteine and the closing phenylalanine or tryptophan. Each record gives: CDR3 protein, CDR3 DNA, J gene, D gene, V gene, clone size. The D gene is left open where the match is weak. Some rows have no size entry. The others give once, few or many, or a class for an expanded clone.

CASYALGTGYTF | TGTGCCAGCTACGCCCTCGGCACTGGCTACACCTTC | TRBJ1-2 | . | TRBV18 | once
CASSEKENQPQHF | TGTGCCAGCAGTGAAAAGGAGAATCAGCCCCAGCATTTT | TRBJ1-5 | . | TRBV6-1 | .
CASSRAGTPAPKSQYF | TGTGCCAGCAGTCGGGCAGGGACTCCAGCGCCCAAGTCCCAGTACTTC | TRBJ2-5 | . | TRBV28 | many
CASSQDVKRYASTDTQYF | TGTGCCAGCAGCCAAGATGTTAAGCGGTATGCTAGCACAGATACGCAGTATTTT | TRBJ2-3 | . | TRBV4-2 | .
CASSPLQGNSYNEQFF | TGTGCCAGCAGCCCCCTTCAAGGGAACTCCTACAATGAGCAGTTCTTC | TRBJ2-1 | . | TRBV7-6 | .
CASSQQGDTEAFF | TGTGCCAGCAGCCAACAGGGGGACACTGAAGCTTTCTTT | TRBJ1-1 | TRBD1 | TRBV14 | many
CAISDLTVSYNEQFF | TGTGCCATCAGTGACTTGACAGTATCCTACAATGAGCAGTTCTTC | TRBJ2-1 | . | TRBV10-3 | .
CASSRTHDSLPYEQYF | TGTGCCAGCTCGAGAACGCATGACAGCCTCCCCTACGAGCAGTACTTC | TRBJ2-7 | . | TRBV18 | .
CASPRGLSTDTQYF | TGTGCCAGCCCGCGCGGCCTCAGCACAGATACGCAGTATTTT | TRBJ2-3 | . | TRBV7-2 | .
CASRASGTRGEQYF | TGTGCCAGCAGAGCTTCCGGGACCCGGGGGGAGCAGTACTTC | TRBJ2-7 | . | TRBV28 | once
CSVRKGSSYEQYF | TGCAGCGTTAGGAAGGGCTCCTCCTACGAGCAGTACTTC | TRBJ2-7 | . | TRBV29-1 | .
CASRPPGGGVYEQYF | TGTGCCAGCAGACCCCCCGGGGGGGGTGTCTACGAGCAGTACTTC | TRBJ2-7 | TRBD2 | TRBV6-1 | once
CASSPASGAVVSQYF | TGTGCCAGCTCACCCGCTAGCGGCGCTGTGGTGTCCCAGTACTTC | TRBJ2-5 | TRBD2 | TRBV18 | .
CASSPGHSTDTQYF | TGCGCCAGCAGCCCCGGACACAGCACAGATACGCAGTATTTT | TRBJ2-3 | . | TRBV5-1 | .
CASAAGGGPSGEQYF | TGCGCCAGCGCGGCGGGGGGAGGGCCTTCAGGAGAGCAGTACTTC | TRBJ2-7 | TRBD2 | TRBV5-1 | .
CASSELFSNQPQHF | TGTGCCAGCAGTGAACTGTTTAGCAATCAGCCCCAGCATTTT | TRBJ1-5 | . | TRBV2 | .
CASGLSRGRAEAFF | TGTGCCAGCGGCCTCTCACGGGGTCGGGCTGAAGCTTTCTTT | TRBJ1-1 | . | TRBV28 | .
CASSLKALQGGEKLFF | TGTGCCAGCAGCTTAAAGGCCTTACAGGGGGGTGAAAAACTGTTTTTT | TRBJ1-4 | TRBD1 | TRBV7-9 | .
CASSLSARTGEQFF | TGTGCCAGCAGTTTATCCGCGAGGACAGGTGAGCAGTTCTTC | TRBJ2-1 | TRBD1 | TRBV27 | .
CSARRTYEQYF | TGCAGTGCTAGGCGGACATACGAGCAGTACTTC | TRBJ2-7 | . | TRBV20-1 | .
CASSGDQETQYF | TGTGCCAGCTCAGGGGACCAAGAGACCCAGTACTTC | TRBJ2-5 | . | TRBV25-1 | .
CASSGGSRGAGNEQFF | TGTGCCAGCAGCGGAGGAAGCAGGGGAGCTGGGAATGAGCAGTTCTTC | TRBJ2-1 | . | TRBV4-2 | .
CASSLLGNTGELFF | TGTGCCAGCAGCTTACTTGGGAACACCGGGGAGCTGTTTTTT | TRBJ2-2 | . | TRBV7-7 | .
CASSLARGQEQFF | TGTGCCAGCAGCTTAGCCCGGGGGCAAGAGCAGTTCTTC | TRBJ2-1 | . | TRBV11-2 | .
CASSLQGARNTEAFF | TGTGCCAGCAGTCTACAGGGGGCGCGGAACACTGAAGCTTTCTTT | TRBJ1-1 | TRBD1 | TRBV11-2 | few
CAWSVRRRTGELFF | TGTGCCTGGAGTGTACGTCGGAGGACCGGGGAGCTGTTTTTT | TRBJ2-2 | . | TRBV30 | .
CASSFGTSGTGELFF | TGTGCCAGCAGTTTCGGGACTAGCGGGACCGGGGAGCTGTTTTTT | TRBJ2-2 | TRBD2 | TRBV28 | .
CASSFLGVTANEQFF | TGTGCCAGCAGTTTTTTGGGAGTAACTGCGAATGAGCAGTTCTTC | TRBJ2-1 | . | TRBV28 | .
CASSTGNTGELFF | TGTGCCAGCAGCACAGGAAACACCGGGGAGCTGTTTTTT | TRBJ2-2 | . | TRBV7-8 | .
CATQSRGLGLAKNIQYF | TGTGCCACCCAATCGAGGGGACTCGGATTAGCCAAAAACATTCAGTACTTC | TRBJ2-4 | . | TRBV28 | .
CASSPSAGYTGELFF | TGTGCCAGCAGTCCGAGTGCCGGGTACACCGGGGAGCTGTTTTTT | TRBJ2-2 | . | TRBV28 | .
CASSTGEYEQYF | TGCGCCAGCAGCACGGGGGAATACGAGCAGTACTTC | TRBJ2-7 | . | TRBV5-1 | .
CASSSTLGVGNEQFF | TGTGCCAGTAGTAGCACTCTGGGAGTGGGTAATGAGCAGTTCTTC | TRBJ2-1 | . | TRBV19 | .
CASSFGTSGRGSFSNTGELFF | TGCGCCAGCAGCTTCGGGACTAGCGGGAGGGGAAGTTTCTCGAACACCGGGGAGCTGTTTTTT | TRBJ2-2 | TRBD2 | TRBV5-1 | .
CASSPGQVNQPQHF | TGCGCCAGCAGCCCCGGGCAGGTCAATCAGCCCCAGCATTTT | TRBJ1-5 | . | TRBV5-1 | .
CATSRQGYNEKLFF | TGTGCCACCAGCCGGCAGGGTTATAATGAAAAACTGTTTTTT | TRBJ1-4 | . | TRBV15 | .
CASSQGRGDEQFF | TGTGCCAGCAGCCAGGGGAGGGGTGATGAGCAGTTCTTC | TRBJ2-1 | . | TRBV2 | .
CASSTGQVETQYF | TGTGCCAGCAGCACGGGCCAGGTCGAGACCCAGTACTTC | TRBJ2-5 | . | TRBV7-2 | .
CASSPGLAGNIQYF | TGTGCCAGCAGCCCGGGACTAGCGGGAAACATTCAGTACTTC | TRBJ2-4 | TRBD2 | TRBV28 | .
CASSVWGAVEQYF | TGTGCCAGCTCAGTATGGGGGGCCGTCGAGCAGTACTTC | TRBJ2-7 | . | TRBV18 | few
CASSGWDRTGTEAFF | TGTGCCAGCAGTGGCTGGGACAGAACGGGCACTGAAGCTTTCTTT | TRBJ1-1 | TRBD1 | TRBV6-4 | .
CAIKSRTGQGSDTQYF | TGTGCCATCAAGAGTCGGACGGGACAGGGCTCAGATACGCAGTATTTT | TRBJ2-3 | TRBD1 | TRBV10-3 | .
CASRAGQPYYGYTF | TGTGCCAGCAGAGCCGGACAGCCTTACTATGGCTACACCTTC | TRBJ1-2 | . | TRBV2 | .
CASSSTGGENTEAFF | TGTGCCAGCAGCTCTACAGGGGGCGAGAACACTGAAGCTTTCTTT | TRBJ1-1 | TRBD1 | TRBV5-6 | .
CASSYTGTSQETQYF | TGTGCCAGCAGTTACACTGGGACCAGCCAAGAGACCCAGTACTTC | TRBJ2-5 | . | TRBV6-5 | .
CASSIQSDQPQHF | TGTGCCAGTAGTATCCAGTCGGATCAGCCCCAGCATTTT | TRBJ1-5 | . | TRBV19 | few